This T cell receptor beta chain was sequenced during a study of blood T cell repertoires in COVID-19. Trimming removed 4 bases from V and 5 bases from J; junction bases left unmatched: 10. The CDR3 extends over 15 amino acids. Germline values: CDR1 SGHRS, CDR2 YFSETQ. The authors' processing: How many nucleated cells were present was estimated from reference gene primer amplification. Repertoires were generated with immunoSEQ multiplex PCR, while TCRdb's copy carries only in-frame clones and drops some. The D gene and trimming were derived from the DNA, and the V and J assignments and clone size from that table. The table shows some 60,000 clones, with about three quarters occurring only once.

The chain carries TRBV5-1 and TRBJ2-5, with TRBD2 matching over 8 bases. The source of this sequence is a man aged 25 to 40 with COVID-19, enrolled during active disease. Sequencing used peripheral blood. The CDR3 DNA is TGCGCCAGCAGCGTATCCGGGACTAGAGGCGAGACCCAGTACTTC. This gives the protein CASSVSGTRGETQYF.